The 23 T cell receptor beta chains listed next were all sequenced from one sample in a study of cytomegalovirus exposure and HLA in healthy donors. 13 Jbeta primers and 60 Vbeta primers were used for the PCR. Method: immunoSEQ multiplex PCR; TCRdb's copy keeps in-frame clones and lacks some. The sample lists over 90,000 clones; under 85% were seen once. Specimen: PBMCs. These receptors were taken from an older woman in good health and CMV-seropositive.

The CDR3 DNA reads TGTGCCAGCAGCTCTTCAGGGGTTCAAAGTGGCTACACCTTC. It codes for CASSSSGVQSGYTF. The chain combines TRBV7-9 with TRBJ1-2; tentative D call: TRBD1 (6 bases). This CDR3 spans 14 amino acids. Germline assignment: CDR1 SEHNR and CDR2 FQNEAQ (reference sequence). Trimming removed 4 bases from V and 7 bases from J, with 16 bases in between.

The gene calls are TRBV6-5 and TRBJ1-1, with D possibly being TRBD1 (5 bases). V was cut by 0 bases and J by 4 bases, with 9 bases left in between. CDR3 length: 14 amino acids. The germline gives CDR1 MNHEY, CDR2 SVGAGI. CDR3 loop: CASSYSAGTTEAFF. In nucleotides, the CDR3 is TGTGCCAGCAGTTACTCTGCGGGGACCACTGAAGCTTTCTTT.

This chain joins TRBV28 and TRBJ1-2; D uncertain. The V end lost 3 bases, the J end lost 5 bases, and 22 bases lay between the germline ends. CDR3 length: 17 amino acids. CDR1 is MDHEN, CDR2 SYDVKM, per germline. The CDR3 sequence is CASSFSRGRREGYGYTF. In nucleotides, the CDR3 is TGTGCCAGCAGTTTTTCCCGAGGGCGGCGGGAAGGATATGGCTACACCTTC.

Only a few counts were recorded for this clone. V and J are TRBV6-5 and TRBJ2-7; a possible D gene is TRBD1 (5 bases). The V gene lost 6 bases and the J gene lost 7 bases, with 22 bases spanning the gap. Germline V gives CDR1 MNHEY, CDR2 SVGAGI. This CDR3 is 15 amino acids long. The CDR3 coding sequence is TGTGCCAGCAGCGAGGACATGCTCACTTTGTGGGAGCAGTACTTC. It translates to CASSEDMLTLWEQYF.

The V and J genes are TRBV5-1 and TRBJ2-7; unclear D gene. Germline assignment: CDR1 SGHRS and CDR2 YFSETQ. V was cut by 0 bases and J by 6 bases, with 7 bases left in between. The CDR3 is 12 amino acids. In DNA form, the CDR3 reads TGCGCCAGCAGCTTGGACTTTTTCGAGCAGTACTTC. This codes for CASSLDFFEQYF.

A few counts support this clone. The chain uses TRBV7-2 and TRBJ2-3; TRBD2 aligns across 13 bases. CDR3 length equals 16 residues. V was pared by 5 bases and J by 6 bases, with 8 bases of the junction left unmatched. Per the germline V gene, CDR1 is SGHTA and CDR2 is FQGNSA. CDR3 sequence reads: CASSHPGLAGEDTQYF. CDR3 nucleotide sequence: TGTGCCAGCAGCCATCCTGGACTAGCGGGAGAGGATACGCAGTATTTT.

The J gene is TRBJ2-7, the V gene TRBV4-1; D call uncertain. The CDR3 is 14 residues long. Trimming removed 4 bases at V and 6 bases at J, with 16 bases between. CDR1 MGHRA and CDR2 YSYEKL come from the germline V gene. The CDR3 region has the DNA TGCGCCAGCAGCCTTCAGATGGTCCTCTCCGAGCAGTACTTC. Its protein product is CASSLQMVLSEQYF.

The rearrangement uses TRBV27 and TRBJ2-5; 7 bases align to TRBD1. Matching the DNA end better, TRBJ2-7 makes the J call doubtful. Germline V lookup: CDR1 MNHEY, CDR2 SMNVEV (reference sequence). The CDR3 covers 13 residues. The CDR3 region has the DNA TGTGCCAGCCGGACCAGGGGGAGAGACGAGCAGTACTTC. It yields the protein CASRTRGRDEQYF.

A single count supports this clone. This rearrangement joins TRBV25-1 to TRBJ2-7; the D is unclear. V was cut by 8 bases and J by 5 bases, with 16 bases left in between. Germline V gives CDR1 MGHDK, CDR2 SYGVNS. The CDR3 contains 13 residues. The CDR3 loop is CASGRFGTDEQYF. For the CDR3, the DNA is TGTGCCAGCGGGCGTTTCGGAACCGACGAGCAGTACTTC.

J is TRBJ2-5 and V is TRBV10-3; a weak D match, TRBD1 (7 bases). The length of the CDR3 is 11 residues. Germline V gene lookup returns CDR1 ENHRY and CDR2 SYGVKD. Trimming removed 10 bases at V and 5 bases at J, with 11 bases between. The chain's CDR3 is CATSGGETQYF. The CDR3 DNA reads as TGTGCCACCTCAGGGGGGGAGACCCAGTACTTC.

The genes are TRBV7-8 and TRBJ2-5; 10 bases match TRBD2. The length of the CDR3 is 18 residues. J was trimmed by 5 bases and V by 4 bases; bases with no gene match: 16. CDR1 and CDR2 (germline): SGHVS, FQNEAQ. The CDR3 bases are TGTGCCAGCAGCTCCCAGAATAGCGGGGGGTCAGGTCGGGAGACCCAGTACTTC. It specifies CASSSQNSGGSGRETQYF. The entire variable domain, with the rest obtained from reference TRBV7-8 and TRBJ2-5, is as follows: GAGVSQSPRYKVAKRGQDVALRCDPISGHVSLFWYQQALGQGPEFLTYFQNEAQLDKSGLPSDRFFAERPEGSVSTLKIQRTQQEDSAVYLCASSSQNSGGSGRETQYFGPGTRLLVL.

The chain combines TRBV7-9 with TRBJ1-2; 9 nucleotides match TRBD1. The V segment lost 5 bases and the J segment 6 bases; nucleotides outside the gene matches: 7. Germline V gives CDR1 SEHNR, CDR2 FQNEAQ (reference sequence). The CDR3 length is 14 residues. The CDR3 DNA follows: TGTGCCAGCAGCCTGGAGGGACAGGGAAATGGCTACACCTTC. This codes for CASSLEGQGNGYTF.

This chain uses TRBV9 with TRBJ2-4; 10 nucleotides line up with TRBD2. The CDR3 has 15 amino acids. CDR1 is SGDLS and CDR2 is YYNGEE in the germline V gene. V trimming: 4 bases; J trimming: 6 bases; junction bases outside the gene matches: 7. CDR3 DNA sequence: TGTGCCAGCAGCCTAGGGCTAGCGGGAGTAAACATTCAGTACTTC. It specifies CASSLGLAGVNIQYF. The full variable domain, completed using reference TRBV9 and TRBJ2-4, is DSGVTQTPKHLITATGQRVTLRCSPRSGDLSVYWYQQSLDQGLQFLIQYYNGEERAKGNILERFSAQQFPDLHSELNLSSLELGDSALYFCASSLGLAGVNIQYFGAGTRLSVL.

This sequence joins TRBV7-2 and TRBJ2-3, with 16 bases matching TRBD2. The CDR3 runs to 19 residues. J lost 3 bases, V lost 5 bases, and 11 bases had no gene match. Per germline, CDR1 SGHTA and CDR2 FQGNSA. Here the CDR3 reads CASSPYPGLAGGPTDTQYF. CDR3 DNA: TGTGCCAGCAGCCCGTATCCGGGACTAGCGGGGGGGCCTACAGATACGCAGTATTTT.

This rearrangement joins TRBV7-9 to TRBJ1-4; TRBD1 matches 7 bases. V lost 5 bases and J lost 6; bases outside the gene matches: 9. The germline gives CDR1 SEHNR, CDR2 FQNEAQ (reference sequence). The length of the CDR3 is 15 residues. CDR3 nucleotide sequence: TGTGCCAGCAGCCAGGAGGGGGCTGAGGATGAAAAACTGTTTTTT. This codes for CASSQEGAEDEKLFF.

Only one count was recorded for this clone. The chain combines TRBV18 with TRBJ2-1; the D gene is possibly TRBD1 (6 bases). The CDR3 extends over 13 amino acids. Between the trimmed V and J ends, which lost 6 bases and 8 bases, there was a span of 14 bases. Germline loops: CDR1 KGHSH, CDR2 LQKENI. The CDR3 DNA sequence: TGTGCCAGCTCGCCAGGGACATTTTATGAGCAGTTCTTC. Translated, it gives CASSPGTFYEQFF.

The V call is TRBV5-1, the J call TRBJ2-5; 9 bases match TRBD1. Losses at the gene ends were 7 bases for V and 0 bases for J; bases not matched to a gene: 10. CDR1 SGHRS and CDR2 YFSETQ come from the germline V gene. This CDR3 is 16 amino acids long. The CDR3 nucleotides are TGCGCCAGCCGCGGCGGACAGGGGTCTTACCAAGAGACCCAGTACTTC. The encoded protein is CASRGGQGSYQETQYF.

This chain joins TRBV7-9 and TRBJ2-3; D remains ambiguous. Germline loops: CDR1 SEHNR, CDR2 FQNEAQ (reference sequence). With 0 bases removed from V and 4 bases from J, the gap between germline ends came to 5 bases. The CDR3 is 13 amino acids. In DNA, the CDR3 is TGTGCCAGCAGCTTAGCTCCGTCAGATACGCAGTATTTT. This encodes CASSLAPSDTQYF. Drawing the rest from reference TRBV7-9 and TRBJ2-3, the complete variable domain is DTGVSQNPRHKITKRGQNVTFRCDPISEHNRLYWYRQTLGQGPEFLTYFQNEAQLEKSRLLSDRFSAERPKGSFSTLEIQRTEQGDSAMYLCASSLAPSDTQYFGPGTRLTVL.

This clone appeared a single time. The gene calls are TRBV2 and TRBJ2-3; TRBD1 might be the D (8 bases). Trimming pared 6 bases from V and 4 bases from J, leaving 14 bases between. Germline values: CDR1 SNHLY, CDR2 FYNNEI. There are 14 residues in the CDR3. The CDR3 region is CASRRQGRADTQYF. The DNA of the CDR3 is TGTGCCAGCAGGCGACAGGGGAGGGCAGATACGCAGTATTTT.

The chain uses TRBV10-3 and TRBJ1-1, with TRBD1 identical over 9 bases. The V gene end was trimmed by 2 bases and the J gene end by 9 bases; junction bases not matched to a gene: 1. This CDR3 comprises 12 residues. Germline CDR1 reads ENHRY; CDR2 reads SYGVKD. The CDR3 sequence: CAISEDRGKAFF. CDR3 DNA sequence: TGTGCCATCAGTGAGGACAGGGGGAAAGCTTTCTTT.

The J gene is TRBJ2-3, the V gene TRBV10-3; TRBD2 matches at 11 bases. CDR1 and CDR2 from the germline V gene are ENHRY and SYGVKD. The CDR3 spans 15 residues. With V trimmed by 4 bases and J by 0 bases, 0 bases remained unmatched. The CDR3 here is CAISGTSGSTDTQYF. DNA of the CDR3: TGTGCCATCAGTGGGACTAGCGGGAGCACAGATACGCAGTATTTT.

The rearrangement uses TRBV5-5 and TRBJ2-7; 7 nucleotides agree with TRBD1. The germline V gene has CDR1 SGHKS and CDR2 YYEKEE (reference sequence). The CDR3 is made up of 14 amino acids. Trimming took 2 bases from V and 4 from J; bases not matched to a gene: 6. CDR3 residues: CASSFDPGGYEQYF. CDR3 bases: TGTGCCAGCAGCTTTGATCCAGGGGGTTACGAGCAGTACTTC.

The chain combines TRBV28 with TRBJ2-5; TRBD1 matches 7 bases. The ends lost 3 bases at V and 0 bases at J; junction bases unmatched: 7. Germline assignment: CDR1 MDHEN and CDR2 SYDVKM. The CDR3 has 16 residues. CDR3 protein: CASSLGQGVNQETQYF. The CDR3 DNA is TGTGCCAGCAGTTTGGGCCAGGGGGTCAACCAAGAGACCCAGTACTTC.